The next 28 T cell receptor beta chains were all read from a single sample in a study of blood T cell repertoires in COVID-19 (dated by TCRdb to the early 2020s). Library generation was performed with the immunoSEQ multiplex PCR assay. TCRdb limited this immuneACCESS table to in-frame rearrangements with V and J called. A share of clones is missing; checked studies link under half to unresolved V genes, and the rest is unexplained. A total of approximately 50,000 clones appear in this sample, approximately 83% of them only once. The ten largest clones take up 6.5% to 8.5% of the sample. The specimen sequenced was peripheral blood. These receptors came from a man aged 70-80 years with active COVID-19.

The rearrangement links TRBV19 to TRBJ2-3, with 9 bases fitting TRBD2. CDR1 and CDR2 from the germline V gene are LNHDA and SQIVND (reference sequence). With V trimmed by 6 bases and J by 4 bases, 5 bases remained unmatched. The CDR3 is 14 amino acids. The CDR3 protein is CASRTSGLADTQYF. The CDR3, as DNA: TGTGCCAGTAGGACTAGCGGACTGGCAGATACGCAGTATTTT. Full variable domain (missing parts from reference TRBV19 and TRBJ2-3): DGGITQSPKYLFRKEGQNVTLSCEQNLNHDAMYWYRQDPGQGLRLIYYSQIVNDFQKGDIAEGYSVSREKKESFPLTVTSAQKNPTAFYLCASRTSGLADTQYFGPGTRLTVL.

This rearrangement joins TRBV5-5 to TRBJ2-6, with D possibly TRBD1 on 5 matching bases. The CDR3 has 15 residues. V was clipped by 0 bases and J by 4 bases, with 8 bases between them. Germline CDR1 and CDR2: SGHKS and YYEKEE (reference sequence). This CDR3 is CASSLVGVGANVLTF. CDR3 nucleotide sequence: TGTGCCAGCAGCTTGGTAGGGGTAGGGGCCAACGTCCTGACTTTC. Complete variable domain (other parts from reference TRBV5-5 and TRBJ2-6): DAGVTQSPTHLIKTRGQQVTLRCSPISGHKSVSWYQQVLGQGPQFIFQYYEKEERGRGNFPDRFSARQFPNYSSELNVNALLLGDSALYLCASSLVGVGANVLTFGAGSRLTVL.

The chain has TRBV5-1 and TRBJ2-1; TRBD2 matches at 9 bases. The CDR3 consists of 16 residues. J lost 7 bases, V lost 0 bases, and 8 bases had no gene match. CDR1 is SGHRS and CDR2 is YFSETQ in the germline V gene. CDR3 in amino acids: CASSLGGTSITNEQFF. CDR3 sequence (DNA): TGCGCCAGCAGCTTGGGGGGGACTAGCATTACAAATGAGCAGTTCTTC.

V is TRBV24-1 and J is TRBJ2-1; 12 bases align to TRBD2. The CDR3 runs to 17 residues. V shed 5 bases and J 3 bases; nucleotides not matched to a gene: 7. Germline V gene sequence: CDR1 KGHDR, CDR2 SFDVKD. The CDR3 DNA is TGTGCCACCAGTGCTGCGACTAGCGGGGGCATCTACAATGAGCAGTTCTTC. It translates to CATSAATSGGIYNEQFF.

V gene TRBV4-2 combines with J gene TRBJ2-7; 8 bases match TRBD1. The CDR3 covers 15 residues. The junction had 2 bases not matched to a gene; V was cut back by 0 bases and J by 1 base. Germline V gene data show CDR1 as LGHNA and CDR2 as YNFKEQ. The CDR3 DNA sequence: TGTGCCAGCAGCCAAGACAGGGGGCTATCCTACGAGCAGTACTTC. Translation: CASSQDRGLSYEQYF.

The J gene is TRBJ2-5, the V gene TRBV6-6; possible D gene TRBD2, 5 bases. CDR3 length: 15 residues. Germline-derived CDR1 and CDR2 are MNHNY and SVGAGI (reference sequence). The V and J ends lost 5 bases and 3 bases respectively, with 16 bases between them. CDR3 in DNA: TGTGCCAGCAGTCGTACCCCGGGAACAAAAGAGACCCAGTACTTC. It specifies CASSRTPGTKETQYF.

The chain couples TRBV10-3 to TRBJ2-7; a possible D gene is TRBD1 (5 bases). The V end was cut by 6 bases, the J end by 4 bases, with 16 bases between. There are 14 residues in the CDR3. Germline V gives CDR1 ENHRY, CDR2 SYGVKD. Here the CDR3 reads CAISSIPQGYEQYF. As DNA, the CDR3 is TGTGCCATCAGCTCAATACCCCAGGGATACGAGCAGTACTTC.

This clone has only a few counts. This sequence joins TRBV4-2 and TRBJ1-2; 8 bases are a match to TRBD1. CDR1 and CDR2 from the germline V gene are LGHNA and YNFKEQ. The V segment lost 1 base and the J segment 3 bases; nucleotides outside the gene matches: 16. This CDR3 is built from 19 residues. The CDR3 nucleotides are TGTGCCAGCAGCCAAGGACTGGACAGGGCCGGCTCTGGATACTATGGCTACACCTTC. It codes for CASSQGLDRAGSGYYGYTF.

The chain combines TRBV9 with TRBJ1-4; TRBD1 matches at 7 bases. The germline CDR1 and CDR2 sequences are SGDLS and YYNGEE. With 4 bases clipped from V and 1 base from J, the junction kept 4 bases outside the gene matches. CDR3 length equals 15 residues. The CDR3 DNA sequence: TGTGCCAGCAGCCCCCGACAGGGAACTAATGAAAAACTGTTTTTT. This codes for CASSPRQGTNEKLFF.

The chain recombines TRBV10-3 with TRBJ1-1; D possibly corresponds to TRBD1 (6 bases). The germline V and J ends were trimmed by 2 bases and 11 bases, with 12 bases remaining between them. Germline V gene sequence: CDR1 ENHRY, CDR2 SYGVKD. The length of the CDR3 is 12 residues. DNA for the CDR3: TGTGCCATCAGTGAGCCGGGGGGGGCTGCTTTCTTT. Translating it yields CAISEPGGAAFF.

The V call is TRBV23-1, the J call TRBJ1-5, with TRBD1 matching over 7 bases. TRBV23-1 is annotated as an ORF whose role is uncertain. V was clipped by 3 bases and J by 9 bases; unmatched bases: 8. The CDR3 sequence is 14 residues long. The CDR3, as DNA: TGCGCCAGCAGTCATGGCAGGGGGTCAGGGCCCCAGCATTTT. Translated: CASSHGRGSGPQHF.

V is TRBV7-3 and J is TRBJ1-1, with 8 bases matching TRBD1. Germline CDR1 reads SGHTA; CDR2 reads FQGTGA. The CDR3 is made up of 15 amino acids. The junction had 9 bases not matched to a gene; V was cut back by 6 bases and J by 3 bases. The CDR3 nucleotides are TGTGCCAGCAGTTTACTTCCGACAGGGGACACTGAAGCTTTCTTT. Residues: CASSLLPTGDTEAFF.

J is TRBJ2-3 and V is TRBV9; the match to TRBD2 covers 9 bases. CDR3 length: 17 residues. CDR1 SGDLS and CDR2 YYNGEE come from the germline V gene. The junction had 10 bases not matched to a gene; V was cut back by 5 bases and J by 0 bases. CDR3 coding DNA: TGTGCCAGCAGTTTAGGGTTAGCGGGGGCTAGCACAGATACGCAGTATTTT. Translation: CASSLGLAGASTDTQYF.

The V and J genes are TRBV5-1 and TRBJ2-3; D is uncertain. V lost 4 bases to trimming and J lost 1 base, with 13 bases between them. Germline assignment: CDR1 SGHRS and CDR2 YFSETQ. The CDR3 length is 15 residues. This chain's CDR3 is CASSVSGEGTDTQYF. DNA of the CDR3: TGCGCCAGCAGCGTCTCCGGCGAGGGCACAGATACGCAGTATTTT.

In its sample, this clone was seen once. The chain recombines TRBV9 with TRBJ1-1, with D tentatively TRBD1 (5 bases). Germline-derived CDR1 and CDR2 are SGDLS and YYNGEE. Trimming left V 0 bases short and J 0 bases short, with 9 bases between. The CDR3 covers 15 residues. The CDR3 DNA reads TGTGCCAGCAGCGTAGAAGCGGGGGTGAACACTGAAGCTTTCTTT. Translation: CASSVEAGVNTEAFF.

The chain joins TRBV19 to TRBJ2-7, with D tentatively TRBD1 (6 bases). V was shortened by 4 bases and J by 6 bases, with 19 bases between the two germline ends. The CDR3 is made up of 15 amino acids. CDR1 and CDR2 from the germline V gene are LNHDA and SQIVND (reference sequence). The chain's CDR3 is CASSTTYRVQGEQYF. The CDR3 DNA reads TGTGCCAGTAGTACGACCTACAGGGTGCAAGGCGAGCAGTACTTC. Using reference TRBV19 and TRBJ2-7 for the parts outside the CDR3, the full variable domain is DGGITQSPKYLFRKEGQNVTLSCEQNLNHDAMYWYRQDPGQGLRLIYYSQIVNDFQKGDIAEGYSVSREKKESFPLTVTSAQKNPTAFYLCASSTTYRVQGEQYFGPGTRLTVT.

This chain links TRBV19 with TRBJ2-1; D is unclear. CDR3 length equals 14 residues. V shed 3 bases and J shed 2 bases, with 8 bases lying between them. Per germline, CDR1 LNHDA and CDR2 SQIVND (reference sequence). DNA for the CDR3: TGTGCCAGTAGTATTCTTTACACCTACAATGAGCAGTTCTTC. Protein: CASSILYTYNEQFF.

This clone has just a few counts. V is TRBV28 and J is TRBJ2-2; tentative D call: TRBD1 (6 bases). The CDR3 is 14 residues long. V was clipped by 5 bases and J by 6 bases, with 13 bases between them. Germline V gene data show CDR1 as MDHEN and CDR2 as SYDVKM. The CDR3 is CASSNRAEAGELFF. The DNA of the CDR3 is TGTGCCAGCAGTAACAGGGCGGAGGCCGGGGAGCTGTTTTTT.

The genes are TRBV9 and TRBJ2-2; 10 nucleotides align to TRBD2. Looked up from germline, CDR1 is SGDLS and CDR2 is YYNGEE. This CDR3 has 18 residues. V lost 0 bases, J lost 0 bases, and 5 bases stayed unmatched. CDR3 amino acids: CASSVVASGGANTGELFF. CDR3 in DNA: TGTGCCAGCAGCGTAGTAGCCAGCGGGGGGGCGAACACCGGGGAGCTGTTTTTT.

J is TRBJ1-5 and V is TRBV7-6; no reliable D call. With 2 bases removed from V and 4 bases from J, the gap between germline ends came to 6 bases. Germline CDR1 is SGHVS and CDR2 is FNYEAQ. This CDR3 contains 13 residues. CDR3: CASSLSTNQPQHF. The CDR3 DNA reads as TGTGCCAGCAGCTTAAGCACGAATCAGCCCCAGCATTTT.

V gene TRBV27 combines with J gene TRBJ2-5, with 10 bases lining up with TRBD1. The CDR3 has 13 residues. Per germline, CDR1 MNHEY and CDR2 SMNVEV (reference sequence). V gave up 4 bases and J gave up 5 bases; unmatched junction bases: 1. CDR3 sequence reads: CASSWGQGETQYF. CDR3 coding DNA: TGTGCCAGCAGTTGGGGACAGGGGGAGACCCAGTACTTC.

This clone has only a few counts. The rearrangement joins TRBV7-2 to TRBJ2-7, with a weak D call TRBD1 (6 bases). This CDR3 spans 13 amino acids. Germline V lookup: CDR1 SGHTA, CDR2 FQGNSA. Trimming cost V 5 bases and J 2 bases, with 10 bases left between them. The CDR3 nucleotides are TGTGCCAGCAGCGTACCAGGGGCCTACGAGCAGTACTTC. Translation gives CASSVPGAYEQYF.

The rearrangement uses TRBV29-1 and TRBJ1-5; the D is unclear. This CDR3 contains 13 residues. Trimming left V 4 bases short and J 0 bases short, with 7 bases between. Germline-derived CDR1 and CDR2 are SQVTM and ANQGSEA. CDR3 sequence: CSVGENSNQPQHF. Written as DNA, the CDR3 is TGCAGCGTTGGGGAGAATAGCAATCAGCCCCAGCATTTT.

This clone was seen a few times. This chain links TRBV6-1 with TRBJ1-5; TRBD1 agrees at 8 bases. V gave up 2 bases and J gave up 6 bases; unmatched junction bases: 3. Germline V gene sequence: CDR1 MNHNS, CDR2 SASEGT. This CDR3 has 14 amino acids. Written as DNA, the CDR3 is TGTGCCAGCAGTGAACAGGGGGCACGTCAGCCCCAGCATTTT. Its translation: CASSEQGARQPQHF.

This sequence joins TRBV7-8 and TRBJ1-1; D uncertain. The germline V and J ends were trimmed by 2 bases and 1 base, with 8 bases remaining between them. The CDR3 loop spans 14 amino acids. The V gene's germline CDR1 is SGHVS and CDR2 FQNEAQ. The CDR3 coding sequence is TGTGCCAGCAGCTTAAGTCCGGGGAACACTGAAGCTTTCTTT. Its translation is CASSLSPGNTEAFF.

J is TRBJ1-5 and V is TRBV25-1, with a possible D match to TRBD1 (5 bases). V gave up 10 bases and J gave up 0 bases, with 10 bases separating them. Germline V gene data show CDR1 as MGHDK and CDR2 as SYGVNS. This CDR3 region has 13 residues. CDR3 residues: CANVRDSNQPQHF. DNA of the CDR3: TGTGCCAACGTCAGGGATAGCAATCAGCCCCAGCATTTT.

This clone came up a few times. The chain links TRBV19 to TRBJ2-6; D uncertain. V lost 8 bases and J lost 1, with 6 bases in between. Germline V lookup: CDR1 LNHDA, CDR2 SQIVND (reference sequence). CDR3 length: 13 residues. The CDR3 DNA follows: TGTGCCAGTCTACTATCTGGGGCCAACGTCCTGACTTTC. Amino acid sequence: CASLLSGANVLTF.

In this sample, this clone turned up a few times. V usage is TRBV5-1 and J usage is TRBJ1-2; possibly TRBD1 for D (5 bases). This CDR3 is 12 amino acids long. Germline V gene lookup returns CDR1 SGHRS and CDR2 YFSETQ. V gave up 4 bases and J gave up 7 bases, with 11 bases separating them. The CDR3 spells CASSEPQGGYTF. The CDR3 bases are TGCGCCAGCAGCGAGCCTCAGGGTGGCTACACCTTC.